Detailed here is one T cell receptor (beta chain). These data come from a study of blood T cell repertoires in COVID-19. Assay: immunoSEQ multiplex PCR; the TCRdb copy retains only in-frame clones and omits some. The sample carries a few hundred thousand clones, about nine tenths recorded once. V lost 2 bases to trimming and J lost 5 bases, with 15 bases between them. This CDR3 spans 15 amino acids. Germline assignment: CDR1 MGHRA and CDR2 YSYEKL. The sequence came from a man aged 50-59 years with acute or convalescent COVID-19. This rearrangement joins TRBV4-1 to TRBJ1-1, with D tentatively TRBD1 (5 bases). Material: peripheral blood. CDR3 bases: TGCGCCAGCAGCCAACCTTTCGTTCGGGGGACTGAAGCTTTCTTT. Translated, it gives CASSQPFVRGTEAFF.